This note documents a single T cell receptor (beta chain) sequence. No antigen is known for it. The CDR3 extends over 15 amino acids. The V and J ends lost 5 bases and 0 bases respectively, with 14 bases between them. The germline V gene has CDR1 MNHEY and CDR2 SMNVEV (reference sequence). Sequencing used immunoSEQ multiplex PCR; TCRdb keeps in-frame clones, though not all of them. Here the sample spans about 1.5 million clones, 95% to 99% being singletons. These data belong to a study of shared clonotypes between healthy human individuals. Study-wide background: Per donor, three plates held CD4 naive cells, three held CD4 memory, two held CD8 naive and one held CD8 memory.

General study findings and limits: Naive subsets typically showed greater estimated richness than memory subsets. A small donor pool kept down the genetic and exposure-history diversity that was represented.

The chain joins TRBV27 to TRBJ2-7; either TRBD1 or TRBD2 may fit D (5 bases each). The sample comprised naive CD4+ T cells sorted from blood. Subset here: CD45RA+ positively selected. This clonotype originated in a man aged 25-40 years in good health. CDR3 DNA sequence: TGTGCCAGCAGTCGCCCCGGGGCCCTCTCCTACGAGCAGTACTTC. Protein product: CASSRPGALSYEQYF.